Reported below is one TCR beta chain. Which antigen it targets is not known. No clone much larger than this one lies a single base away; base qualities are absent. Relative to germline, V is 4 bases shorter and J is 8 bases shorter, with 11 bases between their ends. Including cysteine and phenylalanine, the CDR3 has 13 amino acids. The entry retains the CDR3 DNA only, 39 bases that are in frame from base 1. CDR1 and CDR2 are drawn from the germline V gene: SGHVS, FNYEAQ. These data belong to a study of shared clonotypes between healthy human individuals (TCRdb year 2020). Looking at the study overall: Three men and a couple of women, aged 18 to 49 years, made up the cohort. Per donor, leukapheresis produced somewhere between about 0.94 and 8.9 billion PBMCs. Libraries were prepared and TCR repertoires were sequenced by different laboratories using diverse techniques, in order to increase sequencing depth and limit assay-specific biases. The study deeply sequenced blood TCR repertoires of about 5 healthy adults to estimate repertoire size and the extent of clonotype sharing between individuals. Per donor, three plates each were used for CD4 naive and CD4 memory, two for CD8 naive, and one for CD8 memory.

The donors were healthy, HIV-negative adults who had no recently reported acute infections or vaccinations. Only Caucasian adults living in Nashville, Tennessee, USA were represented among the donors. CD4+ T cells were enriched by magnetic negative selection, after which naive cells were positively selected on CD45RA and the negative fraction was taken as the memory subset. After blood collection by leukapheresis, PBMCs were isolated using Ficoll-Histopaque density gradient centrifugation and then cryopreserved in the vapor phase of liquid nitrogen. Analytical flow cytometry was used to check the purity and quantity of each magnetically sorted T cell population. Each sorted fraction had its genomic DNA isolated and then quantified by UV absorbance on a Nanodrop 2000c. Using the deep immunoSEQ assay, multiplex PCR amplified TCR CDR3 regions from genomic DNA. Genomic DNA extracted from each cell subset was distributed evenly over all wells of several immunoSEQ 96-well plates, and each plate served as one replicate. Each replicate PCR for sorted subsets received about 0.2 ug genomic DNA, equal to tens of thousands of T cell genomes. Purified libraries were measured with a Qubit 3.0 fluorometer, size-checked on a Bioanalyzer 2100, and measured again with the KAPA Library Quantification kit. Every immunoSEQ 96-well plate was sequenced on a dedicated single-read 150-cycle Illumina NextSeq 550 flow cell. For the original study's pipeline: Because the immunoSEQ output included only junctional sequences and no quality scores, the filtering could not be the same as the filtering used for full-length reads. To assign V/J genes and CDR3, sequences were annotated using PyIR, a Python wrapper for IgBLAST v1.9, with IMGT germline references. Reads were removed for weak V/J assignments (E-value above 1e-6), missing CDR3, stop codons, out-of-frame junctions, or ambiguous translated residues. V3J clonotypes were defined as sequences sharing an identical inferred V gene, J gene, and CDR3 amino acid sequence. To compute the percentage overlap between repertoires, the number of shared unique clonotypes was divided by the size of the smaller repertoire. Richness of each repertoire was evaluated using RTK rarefaction, the Chao1 estimator, and Recon v2.1 estimates of unobserved clonotypes. Generation probabilities for all TCRbeta clonotypes obtained by the gDNA method from a few donors were computed using OLGA. Drawn from immuneACCESS, this table holds only the in-frame rearrangements with V and J called that TCRdb kept. Clones are partly lost; checked studies trace under half to an unresolved V gene and leave the rest unexplained. That table is the source of V, J and clone size, and D and trimming were worked out from the DNA. In this sample the table shows around 2.5 million clones, 80% to 95% of which occur a single time. In total, the top ten clones hold roughly 0.39% of the sample.

The investigation overall reported the following: Across a few donors, around 5% of naive CD4, around 3.3% of naive CD8, 2.3% of memory CD4, and approximately 0.42% of memory CD8 clonotypes were shared. Pairwise subsampling led to the expectation that sequencing depth would affect the degree of clonotype sharing among donors. Because the study included a small number of donors, the genetic and exposure-history diversity represented was limited. Higher generation probabilities were observed for clonotypes shared by all four sorted-subset donors than for non-shared clonotypes. Sampling was limited to blood, and TCR repertoires in tissue likely differ from TCR repertoires in blood. Incomplete sequencing was indicated by rarefaction of sorted-subset datasets, despite the large sequencing depth. Naive subsets generally had larger estimated clonotype richness than memory subsets did.

The sequence joins TRBV7-6 to TRBJ1-4, with no D gene named confidently. This TCR was recovered from a man aged 18 to 30 in good health. Some clones in this sample may be carry-over from other donors' samples. The sample consisted of naive CD4+ T cells from PBMCs. In light of the paper, this sample's cell subset or site label describes: CD45RA+ positively selected. The CDR3 reads CASSSSPREKLFF. The DNA sequence follows: TGTGCCAGCAGCTCAAGCCCCCGGGAAAAACTGTTTTTT.